A single T cell receptor beta chain is shown here with its context. Its antigen has not been determined. Per-base quality was not reported, and no clone a single base away is much larger than it. Via the germline V gene, CDR1 is MNHEY and CDR2 SVGEGT. Trimming leaves V shorter by 3 bases and J shorter by 5 bases, with the junction holding 8 bases beyond the gene matches. Measured from the cysteine to the phenylalanine, the CDR3 is 16 residues long. Of the read, only the CDR3 DNA is kept; its 48 bases are in frame from base 1. The sample belongs to a study of T cells in Graves' hyperthyroidism and ophthalmopathy (dated by TCRdb to between 2019 and 2020). For the wider study: Peripheral blood was collected at initial diagnosis, before any treatment. Following sampling, methimazole starting at 30 mg daily was given to hyperthyroidism patients, and high-dose intravenous methylprednisolone was given to ophthalmopathy patients. The 100 discovery patients were randomly split 7:3 into training and test sets. TCR Vbeta CDR3 sequencing of roughly 140 peripheral blood samples (over 40 ophthalmopathy, approximately 80 hyperthyroidism and roughly 17 progressor patients) is reported in the paper. In several Graves' hyperthyroidism patients, the study also compared T-cell repertoires from thyroid tissue with T-cell repertoires from blood. To identify TCR V-J signatures that set the groups apart, the researchers used a discovery cohort of 100 patients, made up of 40 to 45 with Graves' ophthalmopathy and about 55 with stable Graves' hyperthyroidism. Prospective prediction of ophthalmopathy was tested in an independent validation cohort consisting of 18 to 20 hyperthyroidism patients and some 16 patients who later progressed to ophthalmopathy. General conclusions and limits of the study: Sample size was not statistically predetermined, and blinding of investigators to group allocation was not performed. Most expanded thyroid clonotypes (frequency above 0.001) were also detected in blood, suggesting blood repertoires may reflect thyroid immune responses. A 13 V-J signature model separated ophthalmopathy from stable hyperthyroidism, with over 85% sensitivity and 81.08% specificity in cross-validation and 80%/75% in testing. In validation, the model predicted progression to ophthalmopathy a median of approximately 6.6 months before onset, with about 71% sensitivity and around 76% specificity.

Amplification of TCR beta CDR3 regions was carried out from RNA transcripts. The TCR CDR3 was subjected to a first round of RT-PCR using the HTBI primer set and the Qiagen OneStep RT-PCR kit. Libraries were constructed in a second round of multiplex PCR, after which size selection and purification were performed. Paired-end sequencing of the libraries was performed with 100 bp reads on an Illumina HiSeq2000. The paper's processing steps were these. SOAPnuke was used to process the raw data, throwing out any read that contained adapters or uncalled bases, had a mean Phred below 15, or lacked an exact constant-primer or identifier match. High-quality paired reads were merged using COPE v1.2.5, and each unique nucleotide sequence was defined as a clonotype. MiTCR v1.1 was used to align clonotypes to the IMGT TRBV, TRBD and TRBJ reference segments. Analysis was restricted to V-J combinations with a frequency above 0.0001, which covered roughly 99% of repertoires. A TCS score was defined as the ratio between F50 (clonal expansion) and ExV (chaos), using BLOSUM62-based TCRdist between CDR3 peptides within each V-J. Welch's t-statistics and random forest reduced roughly 500 V-J features to 13, which were used in a naive Bayes classifier (R e1071). The public reads were quality trimmed at Q25 with fastp and then assembled into clones with MiXCR by TCRdb, keeping productive beta chains. Every entry covers one CDR3 protein and lists the most common genes and DNA from its rows. In this record, the V and J calls reflect TCRdb's handling and not the investigators' own analysis. This sample comprises a few hundred thousand distinct CDR3 sequences, 15% to 20% of them detected only once. The ten largest account for roughly 49% of the sample.

Graves' hyperthyroidism was defined as stable when no progression to ophthalmopathy occurred over 18 months of follow-up. Hyperthyroidism patients were newly diagnosed, had a disease duration of under 2 months, and were aged 18 to 65 years. Exclusion was applied to patients with uncontrolled infections, other autoimmune diseases, pregnancy or lactation. Diagnoses were based on clinical symptoms, serum thyroxine and TRAb, thyroid ultrasound and orbital computed tomography. Ficoll-Paque density gradient centrifugation was used to isolate PBMCs from around 10 ml of fresh peripheral blood. Total RNA was extracted using Trizol reagent, and RNA quality was assessed on an Agilent 2100 Bioanalyzer.

The rearrangement combines TRBV6-2 or TRBV6-3 with TRBJ2-4; TRBD2 matches 9 bases in the middle. This TCR was sampled from a woman between 45 and 60 years old with Graves' hyperthyroidism. The sequencing input was blood. The DNA is TGTGCCAGCAGTTATTTTGCGGGAGGGCCCGAAAACATTCAGTACTTC. Its translation is CASSYFAGGPENIQYF.